This T cell receptor (beta chain) was retrieved from a study of neoadjuvant anti-PD-1 for oral cavity cancer. Blood libraries mostly used around 0.45 ug genomic DNA, six replicates each. The repertoire was sequenced with immunoSEQ multiplex PCR; TCRdb's copy has only in-frame clones and lacks some. The data contain under 20,000 clones, around 72% of them singletons. Germline loops: CDR1 MNHEY, CDR2 SVGAGI. The CDR3 totals 15 residues. The V end was cut by 6 bases, the J end by 5 bases, with 19 bases between. Study results and limitations: Non-responders to neoadjuvant nivolumab had significantly more clonal PBMC T cells than responders.

A word on this clone: Its cognate antigen is unknown.

This chain links TRBV6-5 with TRBJ1-1; no clear D. The receptor comes from a person aged 35-80 years with oral cavity squamous cell carcinoma. The specimen comprised PBMCs, sampled before nivolumab (anti-PD-1) treatment. The CDR3 loop reads CASSSRGYRRTEAFF. The CDR3 coding sequence is TGTGCCAGCAGCTCCCGGGGATACAGACGTACTGAAGCTTTCTTT.